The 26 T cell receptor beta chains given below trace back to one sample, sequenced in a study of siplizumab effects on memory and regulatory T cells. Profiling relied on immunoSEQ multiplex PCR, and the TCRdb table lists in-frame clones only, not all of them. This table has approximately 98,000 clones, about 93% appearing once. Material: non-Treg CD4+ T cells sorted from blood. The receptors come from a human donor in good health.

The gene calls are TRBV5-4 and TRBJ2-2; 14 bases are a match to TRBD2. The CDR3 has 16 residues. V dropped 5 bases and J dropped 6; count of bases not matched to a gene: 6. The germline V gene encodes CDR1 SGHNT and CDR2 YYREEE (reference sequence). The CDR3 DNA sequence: TGTGCCAGCAGGAGACTAGCGGGAGGGCGTGCCGGGGAGCTGTTTTTT. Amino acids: CASRRLAGGRAGELFF.

The CDR3 protein is CASRPTQGNTEAFF. The CDR3 DNA follows: TGTGCCAGCAGGCCTACACAGGGGAACACTGAAGCTTTCTTT. The chain links TRBV2 to TRBJ1-1, with D possibly being TRBD1 (6 bases). CDR3 length equals 14 residues. Trimming left V 6 bases short and J 1 base short, with 12 bases between. Germline V gene data show CDR1 as SNHLY and CDR2 as FYNNEI.

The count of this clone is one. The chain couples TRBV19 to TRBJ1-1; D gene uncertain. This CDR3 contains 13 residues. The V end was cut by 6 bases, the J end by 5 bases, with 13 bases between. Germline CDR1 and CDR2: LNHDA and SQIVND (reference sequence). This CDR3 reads CASRAALVTEAFF. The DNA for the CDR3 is TGTGCCAGTAGAGCGGCCCTCGTAACTGAAGCTTTCTTT.

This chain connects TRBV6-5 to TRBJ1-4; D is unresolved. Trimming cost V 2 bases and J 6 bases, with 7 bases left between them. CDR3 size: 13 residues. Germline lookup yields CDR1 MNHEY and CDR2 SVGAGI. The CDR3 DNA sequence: TGTGCCAGCAGTTACGTCAAGGATGAAAAACTGTTTTTT. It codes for CASSYVKDEKLFF.

In nucleotides, the CDR3 is TGTGCCAGCTCCCCCGGAGGAGGAGGCGGCGAGCAGTACTTC. Translation: CASSPGGGGGEQYF. The gene calls are TRBV18 and TRBJ2-7, with D perhaps matching TRBD2 (5 bases). Trimming stripped 6 bases from V and 6 bases from J, with 18 bases between. The CDR3 totals 14 residues. Germline CDR1 KGHSH, CDR2 LQKENI.

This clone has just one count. In DNA form, the CDR3 reads TGCGCCAGCAGCTTGATGCCCCGTGACAGTAACACTGAAGCTTTCTTT. It translates to CASSLMPRDSNTEAFF. The V gene is TRBV5-1, the J gene TRBJ1-1; a possible D gene is TRBD1 (5 bases). Trimming cost V 1 base and J 2 bases, with 15 bases left between them. The germline gives CDR1 SGHRS, CDR2 YFSETQ. The CDR3 extends over 16 amino acids. Combining the CDR3 with reference TRBV5-1 and TRBJ1-1 gives the whole variable domain KAGVTQTPRYLIKTRGQQVTLSCSPISGHRSVSWYQQTPGQGLQFLFEYFSETQRNKGNFPGRFSGRQFSNSRSEMNVSTLELGDSALYLCASSLMPRDSNTEAFFGQGTRLTVV.

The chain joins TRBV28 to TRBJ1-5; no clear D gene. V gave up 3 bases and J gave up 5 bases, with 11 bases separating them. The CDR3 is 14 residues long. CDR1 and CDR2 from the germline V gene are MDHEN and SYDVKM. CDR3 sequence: CASSFGQIYQPQHF. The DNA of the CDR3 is TGTGCCAGCAGTTTCGGCCAGATATATCAGCCCCAGCATTTT.

CDR3 protein: CASRAGSANEQFF. The CDR3 nucleotides are TGTGCCAGCAGGGCCGGCAGTGCCAATGAGCAGTTCTTC. V and J are TRBV28 and TRBJ2-1; no reliable D call. The V end was cut by 6 bases, the J end by 6 bases, with 12 bases between. In germline, CDR1 is MDHEN, CDR2 SYDVKM. The CDR3 sequence is 13 residues long. Supplemented by reference TRBV28 and TRBJ2-1, the full variable domain reads DVKVTQSSRYLVKRTGEKVFLECVQDMDHENMFWYRQDPGLGLRLIYFSYDVKMKEKGDIPEGYSVSREKKERFSLILESASTNQTSMYLCASRAGSANEQFFGPGTRLTVL.

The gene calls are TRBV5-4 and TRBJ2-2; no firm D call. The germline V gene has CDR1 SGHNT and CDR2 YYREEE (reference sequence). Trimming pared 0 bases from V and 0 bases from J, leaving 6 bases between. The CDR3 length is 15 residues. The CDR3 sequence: CASSLAQPNTGELFF. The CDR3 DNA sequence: TGTGCCAGCAGCTTGGCCCAGCCGAACACCGGGGAGCTGTTTTTT.

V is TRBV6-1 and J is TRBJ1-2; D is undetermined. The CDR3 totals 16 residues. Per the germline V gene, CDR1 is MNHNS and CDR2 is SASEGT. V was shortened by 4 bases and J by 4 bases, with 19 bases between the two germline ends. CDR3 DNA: TGTGCCAGCAGTGTCGAGACACTCCCTAGGGTCTATGGCTACACCTTC. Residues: CASSVETLPRVYGYTF.

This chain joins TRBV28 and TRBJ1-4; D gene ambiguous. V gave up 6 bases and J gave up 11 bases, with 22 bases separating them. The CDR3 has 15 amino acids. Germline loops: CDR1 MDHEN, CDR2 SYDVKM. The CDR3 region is CASSTTGSSHGKLFF. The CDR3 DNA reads TGTGCCAGCAGCACAACGGGGTCTTCCCATGGGAAACTGTTTTTT.

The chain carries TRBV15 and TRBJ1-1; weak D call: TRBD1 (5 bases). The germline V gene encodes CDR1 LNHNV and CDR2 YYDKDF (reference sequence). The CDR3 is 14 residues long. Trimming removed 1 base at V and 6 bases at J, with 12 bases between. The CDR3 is CATSRVGRAPEAFF. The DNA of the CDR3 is TGTGCCACCAGCAGAGTGGGCAGGGCACCTGAAGCTTTCTTT.

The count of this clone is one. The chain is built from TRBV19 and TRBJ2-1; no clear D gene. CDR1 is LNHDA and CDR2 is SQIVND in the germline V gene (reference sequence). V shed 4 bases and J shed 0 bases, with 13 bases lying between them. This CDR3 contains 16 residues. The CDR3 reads CASSKFQSSSYNEQFF. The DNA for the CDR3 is TGTGCCAGTAGTAAGTTTCAGTCGAGCTCCTACAATGAGCAGTTCTTC.

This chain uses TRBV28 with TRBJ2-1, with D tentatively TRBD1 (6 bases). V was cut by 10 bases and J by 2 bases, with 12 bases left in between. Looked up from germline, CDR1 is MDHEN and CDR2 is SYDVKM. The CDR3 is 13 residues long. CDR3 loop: CATEGGPYNEQFF. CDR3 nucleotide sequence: TGTGCCACCGAAGGGGGTCCCTACAATGAGCAGTTCTTC.

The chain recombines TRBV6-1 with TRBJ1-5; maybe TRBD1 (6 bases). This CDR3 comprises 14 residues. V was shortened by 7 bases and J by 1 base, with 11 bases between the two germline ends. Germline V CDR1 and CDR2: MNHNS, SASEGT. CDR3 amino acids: CASTGHQSNQPQHF. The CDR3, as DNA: TGTGCCAGCACGGGACACCAAAGCAATCAGCCCCAGCATTTT.

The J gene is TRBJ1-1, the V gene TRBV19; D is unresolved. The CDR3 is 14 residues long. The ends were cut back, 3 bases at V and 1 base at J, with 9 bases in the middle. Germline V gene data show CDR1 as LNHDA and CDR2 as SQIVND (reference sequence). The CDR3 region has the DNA TGTGCCAGTAGTATGACCTTCACGAACACTGAAGCTTTCTTT. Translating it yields CASSMTFTNTEAFF.

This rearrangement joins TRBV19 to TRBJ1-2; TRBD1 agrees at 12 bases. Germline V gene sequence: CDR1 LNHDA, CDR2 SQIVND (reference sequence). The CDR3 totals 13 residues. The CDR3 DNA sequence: TGTGCTTGCCGGGACAGGGGGCGAGGTGGCTACACCTTC. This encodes CACRDRGRGGYTF.

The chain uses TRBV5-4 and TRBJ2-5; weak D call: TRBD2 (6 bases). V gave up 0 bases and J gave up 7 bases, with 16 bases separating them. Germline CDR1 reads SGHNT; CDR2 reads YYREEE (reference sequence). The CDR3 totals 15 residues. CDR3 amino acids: CASSLDPGEVWTQYF. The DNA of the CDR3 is TGTGCCAGCAGCTTGGATCCGGGAGAGGTGTGGACCCAGTACTTC.

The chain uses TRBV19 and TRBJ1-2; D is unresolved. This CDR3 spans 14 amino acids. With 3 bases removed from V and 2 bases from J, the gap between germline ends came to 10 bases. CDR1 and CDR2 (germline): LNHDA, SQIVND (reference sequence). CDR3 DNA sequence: TGTGCCAGTAGTATCAGTCCAGCCAACTATGGCTACACCTTC. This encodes CASSISPANYGYTF.

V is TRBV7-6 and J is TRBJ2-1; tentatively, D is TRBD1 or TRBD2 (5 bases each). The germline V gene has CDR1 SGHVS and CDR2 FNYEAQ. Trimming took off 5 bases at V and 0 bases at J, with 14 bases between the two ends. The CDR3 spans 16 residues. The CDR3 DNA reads TGTGCCAGCAGCCCCCCGGGGCCGAGCTCCTACAATGAGCAGTTCTTC. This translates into CASSPPGPSSYNEQFF. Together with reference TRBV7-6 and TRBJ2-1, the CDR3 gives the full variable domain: GAGVSQSPRYKVTKRGQDVALRCDPISGHVSLYWYRQALGQGPEFLTYFNYEAQQDKSGLPNDRFSAERPEGSISTLTIQRTEQRDSAMYRCASSPPGPSSYNEQFFGPGTRLTVL.

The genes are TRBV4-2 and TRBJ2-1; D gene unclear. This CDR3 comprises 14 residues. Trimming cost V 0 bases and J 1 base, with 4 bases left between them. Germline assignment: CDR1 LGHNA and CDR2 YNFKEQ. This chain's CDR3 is CASSQDVSYNEQFF. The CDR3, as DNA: TGTGCCAGCAGCCAAGATGTATCCTACAATGAGCAGTTCTTC.

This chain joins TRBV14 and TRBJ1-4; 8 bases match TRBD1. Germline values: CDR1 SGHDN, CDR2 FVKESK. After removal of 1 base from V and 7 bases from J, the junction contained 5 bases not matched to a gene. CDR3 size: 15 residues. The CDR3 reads CASSQGDRISEKLFF. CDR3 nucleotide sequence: TGTGCCAGCAGCCAAGGGGACAGGATCTCTGAAAAACTGTTTTTT.

The CDR3 DNA reads TGTGCCAGCTCACCCGATCCAGTCAGGGTAGGTCAGCCCCAGCATTTT. This gives the protein CASSPDPVRVGQPQHF. The chain has TRBV18 and TRBJ1-5, with D tentatively TRBD1 (5 bases). V was cut by 3 bases and J by 6 bases, with 18 bases left in between. The CDR3 loop spans 16 amino acids. CDR1 is KGHSH, CDR2 LQKENI, per germline.

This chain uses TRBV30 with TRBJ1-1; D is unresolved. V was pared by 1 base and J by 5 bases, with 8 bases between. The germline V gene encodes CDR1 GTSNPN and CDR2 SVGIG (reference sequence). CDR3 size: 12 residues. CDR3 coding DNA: TGTGCCTGGAGTGCCGAGGGAACTGAAGCTTTCTTT. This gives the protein CAWSAEGTEAFF.

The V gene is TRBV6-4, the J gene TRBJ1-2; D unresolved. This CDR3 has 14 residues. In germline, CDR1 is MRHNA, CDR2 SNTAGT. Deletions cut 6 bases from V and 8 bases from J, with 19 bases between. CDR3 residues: CASRDPEEIVGYTF. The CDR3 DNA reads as TGTGCCAGCAGGGACCCCGAAGAGATAGTGGGCTACACCTTC.

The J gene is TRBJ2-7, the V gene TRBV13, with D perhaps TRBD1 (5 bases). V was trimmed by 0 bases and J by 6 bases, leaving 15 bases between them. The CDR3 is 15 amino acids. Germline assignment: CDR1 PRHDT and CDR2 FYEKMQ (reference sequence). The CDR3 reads CASSLGGARHSEQYF. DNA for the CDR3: TGTGCCAGCAGCTTAGGTGGGGCGCGTCATAGCGAGCAGTACTTC.